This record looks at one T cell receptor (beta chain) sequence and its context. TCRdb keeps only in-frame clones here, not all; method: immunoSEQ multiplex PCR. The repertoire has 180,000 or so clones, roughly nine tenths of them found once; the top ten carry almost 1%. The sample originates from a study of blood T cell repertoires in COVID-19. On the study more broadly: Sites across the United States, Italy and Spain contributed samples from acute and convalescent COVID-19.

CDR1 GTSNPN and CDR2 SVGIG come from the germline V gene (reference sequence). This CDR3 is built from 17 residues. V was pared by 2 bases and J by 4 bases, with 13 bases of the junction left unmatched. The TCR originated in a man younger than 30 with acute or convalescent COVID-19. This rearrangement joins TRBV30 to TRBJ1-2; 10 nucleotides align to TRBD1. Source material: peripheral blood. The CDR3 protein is CAWSPRSWDRGVYGYTF. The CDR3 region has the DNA TGTGCCTGGAGTCCGAGGAGCTGGGACAGGGGTGTCTATGGCTACACCTTC.